The 29 T cell receptor beta chains reported below all come from one sample, sequenced in a study of early stage breast cancer tumors (TCRdb year 2017). The library was produced with the immunoSEQ multiplex PCR assay. The table was pulled from immuneACCESS by TCRdb, which kept in-frame rearrangements only. Such tables lose some clones; where checked, under half of the loss comes from unresolved V genes, and the rest has no known cause. This sample has 60,000 to 75,000 clones in its table, and approximately 84% of those were observed once. Together, the top ten hold roughly 4.7% of the sample. The material sequenced was blood. All receptors derive from a person aged 35-55 years with breast cancer.

The gene calls are TRBV5-4 and TRBJ2-7; 9 bases line up with TRBD2. The ends lost 4 bases at V and 7 bases at J; junction bases unmatched: 18. CDR1 is SGHNT and CDR2 is YYREEE in the germline V gene (reference sequence). This CDR3 spans 17 amino acids. The CDR3 reads CASSPGRTSDPGEEQYF. The CDR3 nucleotides are TGTGCCAGCAGCCCCGGTAGGACTAGCGACCCCGGGGAGGAGCAGTACTTC.

The rearrangement joins TRBV5-1 to TRBJ2-7; TRBD2 is a possible D gene (5 bases). V lost 2 bases and J lost 3, with 9 bases in between. The CDR3 consists of 13 residues. CDR1 and CDR2 (germline): SGHRS, YFSETQ. As DNA, the CDR3 is TGCGCCAGCAGCTTTGAGGGTGTCTACGAGCAGTACTTC. Translating it yields CASSFEGVYEQYF.

The CDR3 coding sequence is TGTGCCAGCAGGGGACTAGCGGGAGCAAGGGAGCAGTACTTC. Protein sequence: CASRGLAGAREQYF. The chain uses TRBV6-5 and TRBJ2-7; 14 bases agree with TRBD2. The CDR3 loop spans 14 amino acids. The ends lost 6 bases at V and 7 bases at J; junction bases unmatched: 5. Germline V gives CDR1 MNHEY, CDR2 SVGAGI.

V and J are TRBV6-5 and TRBJ1-2, with D perhaps matching TRBD1 (6 bases). Germline values: CDR1 MNHEY, CDR2 SVGAGI. The CDR3 contains 13 residues. The V gene lost 7 bases and the J gene lost 7 bases, with 16 bases spanning the gap. This chain's CDR3 is CASNTGGGRGYTF. The CDR3 coding sequence is TGTGCCAGCAACACGGGGGGGGGCCGTGGCTACACCTTC.

The chain combines TRBV13 with TRBJ1-2, with D maybe TRBD1 (6 bases). The V end lost 4 bases, the J end lost 0 bases, and 9 bases lay between the germline ends. The CDR3 covers 14 residues. Per the germline V gene, CDR1 is PRHDT and CDR2 is FYEKMQ (reference sequence). The CDR3 loop reads CASSSSGANYGYTF. The DNA of the CDR3 is TGTGCCAGCAGCTCCTCAGGGGCTAACTATGGCTACACCTTC.

The chain couples TRBV27 to TRBJ1-2; 8 nucleotides agree with TRBD1. The CDR3 loop spans 17 amino acids. Germline CDR1 MNHEY, CDR2 SMNVEV (reference sequence). V shed 2 bases and J 0 bases; nucleotides not matched to a gene: 8. CDR3 nucleotide sequence: TGTGCCAGCAGTTTAAGGACAGGGTCGACAACTAACTATGGCTACACCTTC. It translates to CASSLRTGSTTNYGYTF.

The rearrangement links TRBV10-3 to TRBJ1-5; D is unclear. The CDR3 sequence is 12 residues long. The ends were cut back, 9 bases at V and 8 bases at J, with 14 bases in the middle. CDR1 is ENHRY, CDR2 SYGVKD, per germline. The CDR3 protein is CAIRTEGKPQHF. CDR3 nucleotides: TGTGCCATACGGACGGAGGGAAAGCCCCAGCATTTT.

The chain recombines TRBV30 with TRBJ2-7; D gene ambiguous. Trimming took off 4 bases at V and 4 bases at J, with 17 bases between the two ends. The CDR3 spans 14 residues. Germline CDR1 and CDR2: GTSNPN and SVGIG (reference sequence). For the CDR3, the DNA is TGTGCCTGGACCCCACTAAGGGCCCTATACGAGCAGTACTTC. Its translation is CAWTPLRALYEQYF.

The chain links TRBV28 to TRBJ2-7; 8 bases fit TRBD1. V trimming: 2 bases; J trimming: 2 bases; junction bases outside the gene matches: 5. The CDR3 is made up of 15 amino acids. In germline, CDR1 is MDHEN, CDR2 SYDVKM. The CDR3 reads CASSLAGTGAYEQYF. The CDR3, as DNA: TGTGCCAGCAGTTTAGCCGGGACAGGAGCCTACGAGCAGTACTTC.

The CDR3 DNA is TGTGCCAGCAGTGTAGACAGGGGAGTCGTAACAGATACGCAGTATTTT. Protein: CASSVDRGVVTDTQYF. The rearrangement joins TRBV6-1 to TRBJ2-3; 8 positions agree with TRBD1. This CDR3 spans 16 amino acids. The V gene's germline CDR1 is MNHNS and CDR2 SASEGT. Trimming at V came to 4 bases and at J to 3 bases, leaving 9 bases not matched to a gene.

The genes are TRBV7-3 and TRBJ2-1, with 7 bases matching TRBD2. CDR1 is SGHTA, CDR2 FQGTGA, per germline. The CDR3 covers 11 residues. V lost 8 bases to trimming and J lost 10 bases; unmatched junction nucleotides: 5. CDR3 in amino acids: CASGAGEEQFF. CDR3 DNA sequence: TGTGCCAGCGGGGCGGGAGAGGAGCAGTTCTTC.

The rearrangement uses TRBV7-2 and TRBJ2-3; D not resolved. Trimming removed 1 base from V and 7 bases from J, with 3 bases in between. Germline V gene lookup returns CDR1 SGHTA and CDR2 FQGNSA. The CDR3 consists of 11 residues. The CDR3 nucleotides read TGTGCCAGCAGCTTAGAATATACGCAGTATTTT. As protein: CASSLEYTQYF.

This clone has just a few counts. The DNA of the CDR3 is TGTGCCTGCCCCCTGACAGGGATCTATGGCTACACCTTC. As protein: CACPLTGIYGYTF. J is TRBJ1-2 and V is TRBV30; TRBD1 aligns across 7 bases. This CDR3 comprises 13 residues. After removal of 6 bases from V and 4 bases from J, the junction contained 8 bases not matched to a gene. Germline-derived CDR1 and CDR2 are GTSNPN and SVGIG (reference sequence). The whole variable domain, filled in from reference TRBV30 and TRBJ1-2, reads SQTIHQWPATLVQPVGSPLSLECTVEGTSNPNLYWYRQAAGRGLQLLFYSVGIGQISSEVPQNLSASRPQDRQFILSSKKLLLSDSGFYLCACPLTGIYGYTFGSGTRLTVV.

In regard to this clone: Other DNA sequences in this sample translate to the same CDR3. This chain connects TRBV9 to TRBJ2-2; D not resolved. Germline V CDR1 and CDR2: SGDLS, YYNGEE. The CDR3 runs to 15 residues. V was pared by 4 bases and J by 2 bases, with 12 bases between. The CDR3 nucleotides are TGTGCCAGCAGCCCCCGGTTGGCCAACACCGGGGAGCTGTTTTTT. Translated, it gives CASSPRLANTGELFF.

The chain recombines TRBV28 with TRBJ2-4; TRBD1 matches 7 bases. CDR1 MDHEN and CDR2 SYDVKM come from the germline V gene. Trimming cost V 4 bases and J 8 bases; bases outside gene matches: 5. This CDR3 is built from 13 residues. The CDR3 coding sequence is TGTGCCAGCAGTTGGAACAGGGGTGACATTCAGTACTTC. Encoded protein: CASSWNRGDIQYF.

The chain is built from TRBV19 and TRBJ2-7; 11 positions agree with TRBD2. This CDR3 spans 16 amino acids. Trimming at V came to 2 bases and at J to 4 bases, leaving 7 bases not matched to a gene. Germline CDR1 reads LNHDA; CDR2 reads SQIVND (reference sequence). The CDR3 is CASSISGTSGGYEQYF. The CDR3, as DNA: TGTGCCAGTAGTATATCCGGGACTAGCGGAGGGTACGAGCAGTACTTC.

This chain links TRBV29-1 with TRBJ2-5, with a possible D match to TRBD1 (6 bases). Between the trimmed V and J ends, which lost 6 bases and 5 bases, there was a span of 19 bases. The CDR3 has 14 residues. CDR1 SQVTM and CDR2 ANQGSEA come from the germline V gene. In nucleotides, the CDR3 is TGCAGCGTGGTTGGACAGACCAGAGGGGAGACCCAGTACTTC. This codes for CSVVGQTRGETQYF.

This clone was recorded a few times. V is TRBV5-1 and J is TRBJ2-1; 7 bases line up with TRBD1. The CDR3 loop spans 13 amino acids. Germline CDR1 SGHRS, CDR2 YFSETQ. The trim removed 4 bases at V and 8 bases at J, leaving 6 bases unmatched. The CDR3 nucleotides read TGCGCCAGCAGCGTGACAGGGAACGATGAGCAGTTCTTC. Its protein product is CASSVTGNDEQFF.

This clone was seen a single time. At one end, the junction sequence differs from germline, possibly due to a read error. The chain links TRBV7-7 to TRBJ2-3; the D is unclear. The CDR3 runs 15 residues. From germline, CDR1 is SSHAT and CDR2 FNYEAQ (reference sequence). This CDR3 reads CASSTSGHSTDTQYF. CDR3 in DNA: TGTGCTAGCAGCACTTCGGGCCATAGCACAGATACGCAGTATTTT. Together with reference TRBV7-7 and TRBJ2-3, the CDR3 gives the full variable domain: GAGVSQSPRYKVTKRGQDVTLRCDPISSHATLYWYQQALGQGPEFLTYFNYEAQPDKSGLPSDRFSAERPEGSISTLTIQRTEQRDSAMYRCASSTSGHSTDTQYFGPGTRLTVL.

This sequence joins TRBV10-3 and TRBJ2-5; unclear D gene. With the DNA end fitting TRBJ2-7 better, the J assignment may be wrong. The germline V gene encodes CDR1 ENHRY and CDR2 SYGVKD. This CDR3 comprises 14 residues. The CDR3 protein is CAISESLQSYEQYF. In DNA form, the CDR3 reads TGTGCCATCAGTGAGTCACTACAATCCTACGAGCAGTACTTC.

The rearrangement joins TRBV7-9 to TRBJ1-2, with 7 bases fitting TRBD1. From germline, CDR1 is SEHNR and CDR2 FQNEAQ (reference sequence). The CDR3 is made up of 13 amino acids. J was trimmed by 8 bases and V by 6 bases; bases with no gene match: 9. As DNA, the CDR3 is TGTGCCAGCAGTATTACCGACAGGGAGGGCTACACCTTC. This codes for CASSITDREGYTF.

This clone was seen just once. This sequence joins TRBV7-3 and TRBJ2-3; TRBD2 aligns across 10 bases. The junction had 3 bases not matched to a gene; V was cut back by 3 bases and J by 0 bases. This CDR3 region has 16 residues. Germline CDR1 is SGHTA and CDR2 is FQGTGA. CDR3: CASSFLAGASTDTQYF. Written as DNA, the CDR3 is TGTGCCAGCAGCTTTCTAGCGGGAGCTAGCACAGATACGCAGTATTTT.

This clone was detected only once. This chain connects TRBV19 to TRBJ2-1; TRBD1 is a possible D gene (5 bases). Per germline, CDR1 LNHDA and CDR2 SQIVND (reference sequence). The ends were cut back, 10 bases at V and 10 bases at J, with 14 bases in the middle. CDR3 length equals 11 residues. CDR3 sequence: CATSTGGEQFF. DNA for the CDR3: TGTGCCACGTCTACAGGCGGCGAGCAGTTCTTC.

In this sample, this clone turned up a few times. The V call is TRBV29-1, the J call TRBJ1-1, with a weak D call TRBD1 (5 bases). The CDR3 has 13 residues. The ends were cut back, 8 bases at V and 0 bases at J, with 13 bases in the middle. Germline CDR1 SQVTM, CDR2 ANQGSEA. The CDR3 nucleotides read TGCAGCCTAGGAGGGGTAATGAACACTGAAGCTTTCTTT. It is translated as CSLGGVMNTEAFF.

This clone was counted between two and nine times. The chain combines TRBV5-1 with TRBJ2-7, with no clear D. Trimming shortened V by 2 bases and J by 1 base, and 10 bases separated the two germline ends. The length of the CDR3 is 14 residues. Germline-derived CDR1 and CDR2 are SGHRS and YFSETQ. This chain's CDR3 is CASSLIPGSYEQYF. The CDR3 DNA reads as TGCGCCAGCAGCTTAATCCCAGGTTCCTACGAGCAGTACTTC.

The chain links TRBV30 to TRBJ2-7; 9 bases agree with TRBD1. CDR1 GTSNPN and CDR2 SVGIG come from the germline V gene (reference sequence). The CDR3 totals 15 residues. V was pared by 6 bases and J by 1 base, with 10 bases of the junction left unmatched. The CDR3 is CACVRGTGSSYEQYF. As DNA, the CDR3 is TGTGCCTGCGTCCGGGGGACAGGGAGTTCCTACGAGCAGTACTTC.

The chain is built from TRBV28 and TRBJ2-1, with D possibly being TRBD2 (5 bases). The germline CDR1 and CDR2 sequences are MDHEN and SYDVKM. V gave up 6 bases and J gave up 8 bases, with 17 bases separating them. This CDR3 has 14 residues. The CDR3 loop reads CASSSGSTSDEQFF. In DNA form, the CDR3 reads TGTGCCAGCAGCTCGGGATCTACGTCCGATGAGCAGTTCTTC.

Worth noting for this clone: The same CDR3 also results from other DNA sequences found in this sample. This sequence joins TRBV5-1 and TRBJ2-7; the D is unclear. Per germline, CDR1 SGHRS and CDR2 YFSETQ. V was trimmed by 4 bases and J by 4 bases, leaving 9 bases between them. This CDR3 contains 12 residues. The CDR3 sequence: CASSLDTYEQYF. CDR3 bases: TGCGCCAGCAGCCTGGATACGTACGAGCAGTACTTC.

This rearrangement joins TRBV6-5 to TRBJ2-7, with 7 bases fitting TRBD1. The germline gives CDR1 MNHEY, CDR2 SVGAGI. The CDR3 has 15 amino acids. V was clipped by 6 bases and J by 1 base; unmatched bases: 9. In nucleotides, the CDR3 is TGTGCCAGCAGACCTTGGACAGGAGGATCCTACGAGCAGTACTTC. Translated: CASRPWTGGSYEQYF.